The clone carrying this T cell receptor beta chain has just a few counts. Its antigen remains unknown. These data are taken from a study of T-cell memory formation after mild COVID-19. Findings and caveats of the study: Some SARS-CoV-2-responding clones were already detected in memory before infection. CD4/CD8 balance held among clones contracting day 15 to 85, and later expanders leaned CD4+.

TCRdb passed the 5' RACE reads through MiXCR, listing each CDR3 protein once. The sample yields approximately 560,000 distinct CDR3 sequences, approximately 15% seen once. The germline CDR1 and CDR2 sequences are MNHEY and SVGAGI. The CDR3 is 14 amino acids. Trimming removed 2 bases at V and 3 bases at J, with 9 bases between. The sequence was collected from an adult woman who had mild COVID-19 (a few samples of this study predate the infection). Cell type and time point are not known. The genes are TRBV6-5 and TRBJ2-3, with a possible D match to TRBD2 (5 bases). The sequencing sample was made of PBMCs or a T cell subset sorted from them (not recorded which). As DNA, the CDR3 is TGTGCCAGCAGTTACGAGGGAACTACAGATACGCAGTATTTT. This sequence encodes CASSYEGTTDTQYF.